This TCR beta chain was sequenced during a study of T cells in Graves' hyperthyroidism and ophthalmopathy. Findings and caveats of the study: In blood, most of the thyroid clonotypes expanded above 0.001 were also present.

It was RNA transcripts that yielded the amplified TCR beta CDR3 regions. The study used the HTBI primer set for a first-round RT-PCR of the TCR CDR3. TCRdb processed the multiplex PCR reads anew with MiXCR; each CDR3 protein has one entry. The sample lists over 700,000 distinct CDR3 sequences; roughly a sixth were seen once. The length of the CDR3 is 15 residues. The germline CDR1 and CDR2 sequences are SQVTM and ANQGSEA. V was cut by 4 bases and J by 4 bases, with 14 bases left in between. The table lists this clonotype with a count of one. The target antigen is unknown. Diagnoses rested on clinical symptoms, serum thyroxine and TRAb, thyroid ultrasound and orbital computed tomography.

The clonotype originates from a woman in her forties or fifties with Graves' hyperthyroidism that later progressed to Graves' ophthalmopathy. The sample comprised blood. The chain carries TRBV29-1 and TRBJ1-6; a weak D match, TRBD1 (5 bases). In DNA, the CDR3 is TGCAGCGTTGTCGCCATGACAGAATATAATTCACCCCTCCACTTT. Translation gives CSVVAMTEYNSPLHF.